A single sample is the source of the 22 T cell receptor beta chains below, sequenced in a study of T cell responses to AZD1222 COVID-19 vaccine. The table came from immunoSEQ multiplex PCR; TCRdb's copy has only in-frame clones and leaves some out. The repertoire holds 150,000 to 200,000 clones, with about 90% as singletons. The sample here was peripheral blood, taken on day 0 of AZD1222 vaccination. These TCRs come from an adult in good health.

This clone was detected only once. V gene TRBV6-1 combines with J gene TRBJ1-6; the match to TRBD1 covers 7 bases. Trimming took 2 bases from V and 7 from J; bases not matched to a gene: 11. Germline CDR1 MNHNS, CDR2 SASEGT. CDR3 size: 17 residues. CDR3 in amino acids: CASSESGQPSANSPLHF. The DNA of the CDR3 is TGTGCCAGCAGTGAATCGGGACAGCCCAGTGCAAATTCACCCCTCCACTTT.

This chain connects TRBV10-3 to TRBJ1-4; unclear D gene. Germline CDR1 is ENHRY and CDR2 is SYGVKD. The CDR3 covers 12 residues. Trimming took off 8 bases at V and 5 bases at J, with 9 bases between the two ends. The CDR3 spells CAIGGGNEKLFF. CDR3 in DNA: TGTGCCATCGGCGGCGGGAATGAAAAACTGTTTTTT.

The chain joins TRBV11-2 to TRBJ1-1; D gene ambiguous. There are 14 residues in the CDR3. Per the germline V gene, CDR1 is SGHAT and CDR2 is FQNNGV. V was trimmed by 2 bases and J by 4 bases, leaving 11 bases between them. CDR3 residues: CASSLIRTTTEAFF. The CDR3 DNA reads as TGTGCCAGCAGCTTAATCCGGACGACCACTGAAGCTTTCTTT.

The chain uses TRBV5-1 and TRBJ2-3, with a weak D call TRBD2 (7 bases). This CDR3 has 17 amino acids. Germline V gene sequence: CDR1 SGHRS, CDR2 YFSETQ. V shed 0 bases and J shed 1 base, with 15 bases lying between them. The CDR3 DNA follows: TGCGCCAGCAGCTTGGGGCTCCAGGGGAGGGGCACAGATACGCAGTATTTT. Translating it yields CASSLGLQGRGTDTQYF.

The chain links TRBV6-6 to TRBJ2-7; possible D gene TRBD2, 5 bases. The V and J ends lost 0 bases and 5 bases respectively, with 14 bases between them. This CDR3 has 15 amino acids. CDR1 and CDR2 from the germline V gene are MNHNY and SVGAGI (reference sequence). CDR3 coding DNA: TGTGCCAGCAGTTACTCGATGTCGGGGAGAGACGAGCAGTACTTC. It encodes CASSYSMSGRDEQYF.

The chain combines TRBV7-2 with TRBJ2-2; TRBD2 might be the D (5 bases). Germline V gene data show CDR1 as SGHTA and CDR2 as FQGNSA. The CDR3 contains 15 residues. Trimming shortened V by 10 bases and J by 0 bases, and 15 bases separated the two germline ends. The CDR3 loop is CATPPGTSNTGELFF. The CDR3 coding sequence is TGTGCCACCCCGCCGGGAACTTCGAACACCGGGGAGCTGTTTTTT.

The CDR3 is CASSLVAGSNGYTF. The CDR3 nucleotides read TGCGCCAGCAGCTTGGTGGCAGGGAGTAATGGCTACACCTTC. This sequence joins TRBV5-1 and TRBJ1-2; D may be TRBD1 (5 bases). The length of the CDR3 is 14 residues. V was shortened by 0 bases and J by 6 bases, with 12 bases between the two germline ends. Germline CDR1 is SGHRS and CDR2 is YFSETQ.

V usage is TRBV14 and J usage is TRBJ1-2; D unresolved. Trimming stripped 4 bases from V and 7 bases from J, with 13 bases between. Germline CDR1 reads SGHDN; CDR2 reads FVKESK. The CDR3 extends over 13 amino acids. Written as DNA, the CDR3 is TGTGCCAGCAGCCTTAACCCCTTAGGTGGCTACACCTTC. It codes for CASSLNPLGGYTF.

V gene TRBV28 combines with J gene TRBJ1-4, with a possible D match to TRBD1 (6 bases). V lost 1 base, J lost 8 bases, and 14 bases lay in between. The CDR3 totals 15 residues. Germline CDR1 and CDR2: MDHEN and SYDVKM. The CDR3 spells CASSLLSGVREKLFF. The CDR3 DNA is TGTGCCAGCAGTTTATTGTCAGGGGTTCGGGAAAAACTGTTTTTT. The complete variable domain, with remaining parts taken from reference TRBV28 and TRBJ1-4, reads DVKVTQSSRYLVKRTGEKVFLECVQDMDHENMFWYRQDPGLGLRLIYFSYDVKMKEKGDIPEGYSVSREKKERFSLILESASTNQTSMYLCASSLLSGVREKLFFGSGTQLSVL.

This chain connects TRBV5-1 to TRBJ1-2; D is undetermined. Trimming took off 0 bases at V and 7 bases at J, with 10 bases between the two ends. The CDR3 has 13 residues. Germline-derived CDR1 and CDR2 are SGHRS and YFSETQ. CDR3 region: CASSLAGAPGYTF. In DNA, the CDR3 is TGCGCCAGCAGCTTGGCCGGAGCCCCTGGCTACACCTTC. Supplemented by reference TRBV5-1 and TRBJ1-2, the full variable domain reads KAGVTQTPRYLIKTRGQQVTLSCSPISGHRSVSWYQQTPGQGLQFLFEYFSETQRNKGNFPGRFSGRQFSNSRSEMNVSTLELGDSALYLCASSLAGAPGYTFGSGTRLTVV.

The CDR3 coding sequence is TGTGCCAGCAGCCAGAAAAAGCGGGCGGAGTACTTC. This sequence encodes CASSQKKRAEYF. The rearrangement links TRBV3-1 (or the pseudogene TRBV3-2) to TRBJ2-5, with D possibly matching TRBD2 (6 bases). Per germline, CDR1 LGHDT and CDR2 YNNKEL (reference sequence). The CDR3 has 12 amino acids. V was pared by 3 bases and J by 12 bases, with 14 bases between.

V is TRBV5-6 and J is TRBJ1-3; 7 bases agree with TRBD1. This CDR3 region has 14 residues. The germline V gene encodes CDR1 SGHDT and CDR2 YYEEEE. V lost 4 bases, J lost 4 bases, and 5 bases stayed unmatched. CDR3: CASSLQGRGNTIYF. CDR3 nucleotides: TGTGCCAGCAGCCTACAGGGGAGAGGAAACACCATATATTTT.

With regard to this clone: The sample has other DNA sequences that encode this CDR3 too. The V gene is TRBV28, the J gene TRBJ1-2, with 8 bases that match TRBD1. The CDR3 contains 14 residues. CDR1 MDHEN and CDR2 SYDVKM come from the germline V gene. Trimming removed 3 bases from V and 3 bases from J; junction bases left unmatched: 3. The CDR3 DNA reads TGTGCCAGCAGTTTTTCGGACAGGGACTATGGCTACACCTTC. Its translation: CASSFSDRDYGYTF.

This chain uses TRBV4-2 with TRBJ2-5; 12 bases line up with TRBD2. From germline, CDR1 is LGHNA and CDR2 YNFKEQ. This CDR3 has 17 amino acids. The V segment lost 4 bases and the J segment 4 bases; nucleotides outside the gene matches: 10. This CDR3 is CASSPSASGGARETQYF. In DNA, the CDR3 is TGTGCCAGCAGCCCCAGCGCTAGCGGGGGGGCCAGAGAGACCCAGTACTTC.

J is TRBJ2-7 and V is TRBV28, with no clear D. Germline V gene data show CDR1 as MDHEN and CDR2 as SYDVKM. Trimming took off 5 bases at V and 2 bases at J, with 7 bases between the two ends. CDR3 length: 12 amino acids. CDR3 sequence reads: CASSHTPYEQYF. Written as DNA, the CDR3 is TGTGCCAGCAGTCACACCCCCTACGAGCAGTACTTC.

The V call is TRBV15, the J call TRBJ1-5; D is perhaps TRBD1 (5 bases). Germline values: CDR1 LNHNV, CDR2 YYDKDF (reference sequence). The CDR3 loop spans 17 amino acids. The ends were cut back, 0 bases at V and 6 bases at J, with 18 bases in the middle. The chain's CDR3 is CATSREWQDNVVQPQHF. CDR3 bases: TGTGCCACCAGCAGAGAGTGGCAGGACAATGTCGTTCAGCCCCAGCATTTT.

The chain has TRBV7-2 and TRBJ1-5; D not certain. CDR3 length equals 14 residues. V was clipped by 1 base and J by 12 bases, with 16 bases between them. The germline CDR1 and CDR2 sequences are SGHTA and FQGNSA. The CDR3 bases are TGTGCCAGCAGCTTAGGTCGTGAATATAGCGACCAGCATTTT. Translated, it gives CASSLGREYSDQHF.

V usage is TRBV6-1 and J usage is TRBJ1-2, with TRBD1 as a possible D gene (5 bases). The CDR3 totals 15 residues. In germline, CDR1 is MNHNS, CDR2 SASEGT. Trimming removed 1 base from V and 4 bases from J, with 13 bases in between. The CDR3 is CASSEGHRHLYGYTF. Here the CDR3 DNA reads TGTGCCAGCAGTGAAGGGCACAGGCATCTCTATGGCTACACCTTC.

The J gene is TRBJ1-2, the V gene TRBV19; D is perhaps TRBD1 (5 bases). The CDR3 totals 13 residues. V was shortened by 6 bases and J by 7 bases, with 15 bases between the two germline ends. The germline gives CDR1 LNHDA, CDR2 SQIVND (reference sequence). The CDR3 protein is CASSRVGSFGYTF. In nucleotides, the CDR3 is TGTGCCAGTAGCAGGGTCGGGTCCTTTGGCTACACCTTC.

This chain joins TRBV18 and TRBJ1-6; 7 bases agree with TRBD1. The germline V gene encodes CDR1 KGHSH and CDR2 LQKENI. The CDR3 spans 14 residues. The V gene end was trimmed by 8 bases and the J gene end by 9 bases; junction bases not matched to a gene: 10. The CDR3 here is CASTWNRGASPLHF. The CDR3 DNA reads TGTGCCAGCACCTGGAACAGGGGTGCTTCACCCCTCCACTTT.

CDR3 protein: CASSSPRRDPVKQFF. CDR3 in DNA: TGTGCCAGCAGCTCCCCCCGGCGGGACCCGGTAAAGCAGTTCTTC. V is TRBV7-2 and J is TRBJ2-1, with a tentative D call TRBD2 (6 bases). The CDR3 is made up of 15 amino acids. Germline assignment: CDR1 SGHTA and CDR2 FQGNSA. V shed 4 bases and J shed 11 bases, with 21 bases lying between them.

The rearrangement uses TRBV16 and TRBJ1-2, with 8 bases identical to TRBD1. The CDR3 sequence is 17 residues long. V lost 0 bases, J lost 0 bases, and 6 bases stayed unmatched. From germline, CDR1 is KGHSY and CDR2 FQNENV. The CDR3 nucleotides are TGTGCCAGCAGCCAATCGGTGACAGGGGAAACTAACTATGGCTACACCTTC. Translation gives CASSQSVTGETNYGYTF.